The present entry profiles one T cell receptor (beta chain) with its context. Its matching antigen is unknown. CDR3 length equals 13 residues. Trimming took 3 bases from V and 3 from J, leaving 9 bases between them. From germline, CDR1 is WSHSY and CDR2 SAAADI. This sample was included in a study of beta chain features in type 1 diabetes. Study-wide results and limits: Diminished insertions and augmented deletions at VDJ junctions characterized type 1 diabetes patients. All four CD4+ subsets of Type 1 diabetes patients contained TCRB CDR3s that were moderately but significantly shorter.

Expressed TCRB transcripts were sequenced after all isolated RNA was converted to cDNA. The method was immunoSEQ multiplex PCR; TCRdb's version includes in-frame clones alone and lacks a portion of them. The profile covers around 170,000 clones, with about 9% appearing a single time and about 0.75% taken by the ten largest. This TCR was recovered from a woman in her twenties or thirties with type 1 diabetes. The chain carries TRBV10-2 and TRBJ2-7; the D gene is possibly TRBD2 (6 bases). Sequencing used central memory CD4+ T cells from blood. The chain's CDR3 is CASSDQGGYEQYF. CDR3 DNA: TGCGCCAGCAGTGACCAGGGAGGCTACGAGCAGTACTTC.